This TCR beta chain was found in a study of blood T cell repertoires in COVID-19. Study overall: Sites across the United States, Italy and Spain contributed samples from acute and convalescent COVID-19. From T cells, B-cell-depleted T cells, or PBMCs came the material, which was cDNA or gDNA.

The CDR3 sequence is 12 residues long. The germline V gene has CDR1 SGHTA and CDR2 FQGTGA. With 5 bases removed from V and 15 bases from J, the gap between germline ends came to 14 bases. Measured with immunoSEQ multiplex PCR; TCRdb has only the in-frame clones, and not every one. The profile shows roughly 51,000 clones, 90% of them singletons. Specimen: peripheral blood. This TCR derives from a man aged 65 to 85 with acute or convalescent COVID-19. The chain has TRBV7-3 and TRBJ2-6, with a weak D call TRBD2 (8 bases). DNA for the CDR3: TGTGCCAGCAGCATGACAGGGACTAGCCTGACTTTC. This gives the protein CASSMTGTSLTF.